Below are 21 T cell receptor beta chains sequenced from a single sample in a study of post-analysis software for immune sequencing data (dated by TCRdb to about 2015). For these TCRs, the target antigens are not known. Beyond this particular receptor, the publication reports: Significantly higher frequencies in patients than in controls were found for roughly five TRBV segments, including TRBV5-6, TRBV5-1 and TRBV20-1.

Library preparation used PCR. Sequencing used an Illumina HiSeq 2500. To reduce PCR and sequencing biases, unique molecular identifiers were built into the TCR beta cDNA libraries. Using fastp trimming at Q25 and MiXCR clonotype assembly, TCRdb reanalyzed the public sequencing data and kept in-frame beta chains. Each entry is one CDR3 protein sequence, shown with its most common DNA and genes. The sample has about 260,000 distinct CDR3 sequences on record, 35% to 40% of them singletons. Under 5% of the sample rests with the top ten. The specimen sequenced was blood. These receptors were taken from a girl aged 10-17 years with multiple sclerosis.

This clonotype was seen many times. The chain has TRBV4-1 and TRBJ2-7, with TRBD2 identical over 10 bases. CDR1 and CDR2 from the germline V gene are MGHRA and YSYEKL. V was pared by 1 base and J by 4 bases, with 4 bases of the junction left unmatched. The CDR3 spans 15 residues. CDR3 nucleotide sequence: TGCGCCAGCAGCCAAGGGACTAGCGGACTATACGAGCAGTACTTC. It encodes CASSQGTSGLYEQYF.

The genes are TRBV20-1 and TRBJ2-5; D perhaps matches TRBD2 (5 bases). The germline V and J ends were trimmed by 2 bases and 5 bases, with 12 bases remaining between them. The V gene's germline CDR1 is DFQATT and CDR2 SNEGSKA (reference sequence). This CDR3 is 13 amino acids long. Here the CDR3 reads CSARSGYAETQYF. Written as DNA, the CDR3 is TGCAGTGCTAGATCGGGGTATGCCGAGACCCAGTACTTC.

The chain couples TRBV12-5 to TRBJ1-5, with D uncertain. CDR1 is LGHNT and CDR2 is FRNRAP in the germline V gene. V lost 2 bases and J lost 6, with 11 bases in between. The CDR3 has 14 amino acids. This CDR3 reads CASGLWGSGQPQHF. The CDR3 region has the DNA TGTGCTAGTGGTTTGTGGGGATCGGGTCAGCCCCAGCATTTT.

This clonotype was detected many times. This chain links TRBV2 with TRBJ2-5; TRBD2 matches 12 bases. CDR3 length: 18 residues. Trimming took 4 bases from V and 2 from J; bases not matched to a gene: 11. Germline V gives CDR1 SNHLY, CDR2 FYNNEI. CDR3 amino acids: CASSGGRGLAGFQETQYF. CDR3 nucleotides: TGTGCCAGCAGTGGCGGGCGGGGACTAGCGGGTTTTCAAGAGACCCAGTACTTC. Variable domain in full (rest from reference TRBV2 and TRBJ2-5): EPEVTQTPSHQVTQMGQEVILRCVPISNHLYFYWYRQILGQKVEFLVSFYNNEISEKSEIFDDQFSVERPDGSNFTLKIRSTKLEDSAMYFCASSGGRGLAGFQETQYFGPGTRLLVL.

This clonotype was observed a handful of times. This CDR3 is CASSPRGGASSTDTQYF. Written as DNA, the CDR3 is TGCGCCAGCAGCCCTCGGGGCGGGGCCTCCAGCACAGATACGCAGTATTTT. The gene calls are TRBV5-1 and TRBJ2-3; tentative D call: TRBD2 (6 bases). Germline values: CDR1 SGHRS, CDR2 YFSETQ. The CDR3 is 17 amino acids. Trimming shortened V by 4 bases and J by 0 bases, and 18 bases separated the two germline ends. Together with reference TRBV5-1 and TRBJ2-3, the CDR3 gives the full variable domain: KAGVTQTPRYLIKTRGQQVTLSCSPISGHRSVSWYQQTPGQGLQFLFEYFSETQRNKGNFPGRFSGRQFSNSRSEMNVSTLELGDSALYLCASSPRGGASSTDTQYFGPGTRLTVL.

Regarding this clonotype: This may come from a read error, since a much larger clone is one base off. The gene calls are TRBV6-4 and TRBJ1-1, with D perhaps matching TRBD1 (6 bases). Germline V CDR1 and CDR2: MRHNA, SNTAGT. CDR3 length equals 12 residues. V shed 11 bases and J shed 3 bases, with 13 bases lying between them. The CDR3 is CAGGTTDTEAFF. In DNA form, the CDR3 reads TGTGCCGGGGGGACAACAGACACTGAAGCTTTCTTT.

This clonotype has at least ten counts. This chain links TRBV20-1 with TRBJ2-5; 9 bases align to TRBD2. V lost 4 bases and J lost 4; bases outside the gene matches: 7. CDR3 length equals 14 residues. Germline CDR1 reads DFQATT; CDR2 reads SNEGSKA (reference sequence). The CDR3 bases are TGCAGTGCTAAGGGCGGGGGGGCAACAGAGACCCAGTACTTC. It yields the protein CSAKGGGATETQYF.

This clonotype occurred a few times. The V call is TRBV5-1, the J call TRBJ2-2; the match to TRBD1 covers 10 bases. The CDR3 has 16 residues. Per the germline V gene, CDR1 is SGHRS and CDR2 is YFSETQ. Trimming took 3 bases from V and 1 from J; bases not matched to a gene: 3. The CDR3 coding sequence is TGCGCCAGCAGCTCGGGGGACAGGGGGAACACCGGGGAGCTGTTTTTT. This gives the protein CASSSGDRGNTGELFF.

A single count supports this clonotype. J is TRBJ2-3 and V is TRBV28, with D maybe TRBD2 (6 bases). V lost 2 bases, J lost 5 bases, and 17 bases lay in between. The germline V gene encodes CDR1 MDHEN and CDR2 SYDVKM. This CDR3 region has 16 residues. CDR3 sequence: CASSLSPGMGGDTQYF. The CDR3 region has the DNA TGTGCCAGCAGTTTAAGCCCAGGGATGGGGGGAGATACGCAGTATTTT. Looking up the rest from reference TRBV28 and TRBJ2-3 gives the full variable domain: DVKVTQSSRYLVKRTGEKVFLECVQDMDHENMFWYRQDPGLGLRLIYFSYDVKMKEKGDIPEGYSVSREKKERFSLILESASTNQTSMYLCASSLSPGMGGDTQYFGPGTRLTVL.

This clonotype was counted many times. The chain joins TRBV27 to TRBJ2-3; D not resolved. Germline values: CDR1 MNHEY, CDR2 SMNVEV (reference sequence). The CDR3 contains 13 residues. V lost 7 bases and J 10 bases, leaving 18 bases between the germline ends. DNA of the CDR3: TGTGCCAGCATCCCTCGGTTTGGGGTCTCGCAGTATTTT. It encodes CASIPRFGVSQYF.

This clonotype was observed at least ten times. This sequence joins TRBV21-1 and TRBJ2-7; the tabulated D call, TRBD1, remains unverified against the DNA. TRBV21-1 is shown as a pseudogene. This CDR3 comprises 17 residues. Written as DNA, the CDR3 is TGTGCCAGCAGCAAAGGGTCCGGGCAGGGGGGCCTCTACGAGCAGTACTTC. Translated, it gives CASSKGSGQGGLYEQYF.

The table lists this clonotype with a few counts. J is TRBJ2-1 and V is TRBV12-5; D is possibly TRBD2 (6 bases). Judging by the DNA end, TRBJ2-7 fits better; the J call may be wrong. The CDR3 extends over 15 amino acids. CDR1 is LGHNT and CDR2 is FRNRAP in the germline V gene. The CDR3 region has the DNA TGTGCTAGTGGTTTGGCCGGGAGTTCCTACAATGAGCAGTACTTC. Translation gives CASGLAGSSYNEQYF.

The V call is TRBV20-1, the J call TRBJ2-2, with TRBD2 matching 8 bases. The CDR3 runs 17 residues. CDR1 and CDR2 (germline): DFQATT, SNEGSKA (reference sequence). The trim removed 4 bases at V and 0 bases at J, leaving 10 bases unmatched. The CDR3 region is CSAIRFSGNANTGELFF. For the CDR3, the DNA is TGCAGTGCTATCAGGTTTAGCGGGAACGCGAACACCGGGGAGCTGTTTTTT.

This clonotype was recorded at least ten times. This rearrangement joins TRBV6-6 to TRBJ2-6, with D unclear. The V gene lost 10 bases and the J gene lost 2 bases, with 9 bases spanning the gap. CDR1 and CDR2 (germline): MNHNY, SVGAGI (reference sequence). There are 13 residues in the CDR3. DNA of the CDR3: TGTGCCACAAGCCCCCCTGGGGCCAACGTCCTGACTTTC. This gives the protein CATSPPGANVLTF.

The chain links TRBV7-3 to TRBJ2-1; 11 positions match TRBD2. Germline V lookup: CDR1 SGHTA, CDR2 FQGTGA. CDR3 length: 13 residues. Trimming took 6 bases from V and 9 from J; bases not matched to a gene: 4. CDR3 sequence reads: CASRATSGGEQFF. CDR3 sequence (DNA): TGTGCCAGCAGGGCTACTAGCGGGGGTGAGCAGTTCTTC.

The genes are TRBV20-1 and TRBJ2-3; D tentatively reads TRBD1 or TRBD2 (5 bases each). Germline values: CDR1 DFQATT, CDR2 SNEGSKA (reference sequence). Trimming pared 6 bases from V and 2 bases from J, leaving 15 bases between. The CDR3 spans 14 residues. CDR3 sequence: CSADGDQHTDTQYF. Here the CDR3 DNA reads TGCAGTGCAGACGGGGACCAGCACACAGATACGCAGTATTTT.

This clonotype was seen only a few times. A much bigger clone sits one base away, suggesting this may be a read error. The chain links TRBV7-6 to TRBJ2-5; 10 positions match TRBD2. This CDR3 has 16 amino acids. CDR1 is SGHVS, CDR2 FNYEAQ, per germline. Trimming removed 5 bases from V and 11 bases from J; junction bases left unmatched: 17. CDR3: CASSLLTSGPYNEQYF. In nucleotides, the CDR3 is TGTGCCAGCAGCCTATTGACTAGCGGGCCCTACAATGAGCAGTACTTC.

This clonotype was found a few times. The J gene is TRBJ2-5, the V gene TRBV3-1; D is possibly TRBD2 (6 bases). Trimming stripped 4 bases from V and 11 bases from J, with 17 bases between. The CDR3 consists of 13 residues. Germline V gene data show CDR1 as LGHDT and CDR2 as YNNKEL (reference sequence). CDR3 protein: CASSRDSLVEQYF. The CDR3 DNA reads TGTGCCAGCAGCCGGGACTCACTGGTTGAGCAGTACTTC.

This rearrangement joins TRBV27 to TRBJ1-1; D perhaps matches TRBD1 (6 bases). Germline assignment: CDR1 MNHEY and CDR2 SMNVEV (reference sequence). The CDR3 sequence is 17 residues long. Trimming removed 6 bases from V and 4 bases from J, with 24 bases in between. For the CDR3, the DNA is TGTGCCAGCAGCCCTGCGGGATGGGGGGCGATCAGCACTGAAGCTTTCTTT. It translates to CASSPAGWGAISTEAFF.

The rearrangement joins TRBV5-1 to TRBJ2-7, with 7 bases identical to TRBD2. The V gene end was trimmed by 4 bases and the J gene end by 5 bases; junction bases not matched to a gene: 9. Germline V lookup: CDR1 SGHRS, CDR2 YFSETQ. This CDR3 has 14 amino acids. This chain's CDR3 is CASSHGRTVHEQYF. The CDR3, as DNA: TGCGCCAGCAGCCACGGGAGGACCGTCCACGAGCAGTACTTC.

CDR3 DNA: TGTGCCAGCAGCGTTTTAGGGGGGGCCCGCTCCTACGAGCAGTACTTC. It encodes CASSVLGGARSYEQYF. The chain employs TRBV7-9 and TRBJ2-7; TRBD2 might be the D (7 bases). Germline-derived CDR1 and CDR2 are SEHNR and FQNEAQ (reference sequence). There are 16 residues in the CDR3. V lost 5 bases, J lost 0 bases, and 17 bases lay in between. Using reference TRBV7-9 and TRBJ2-7 for the parts outside the CDR3, the full variable domain is DTGVSQNPRHKITKRGQNVTFRCDPISEHNRLYWYRQTLGQGPEFLTYFQNEAQLEKSRLLSDRFSAERPKGSFSTLEIQRTEQGDSAMYLCASSVLGGARSYEQYFGPGTRLTVT.